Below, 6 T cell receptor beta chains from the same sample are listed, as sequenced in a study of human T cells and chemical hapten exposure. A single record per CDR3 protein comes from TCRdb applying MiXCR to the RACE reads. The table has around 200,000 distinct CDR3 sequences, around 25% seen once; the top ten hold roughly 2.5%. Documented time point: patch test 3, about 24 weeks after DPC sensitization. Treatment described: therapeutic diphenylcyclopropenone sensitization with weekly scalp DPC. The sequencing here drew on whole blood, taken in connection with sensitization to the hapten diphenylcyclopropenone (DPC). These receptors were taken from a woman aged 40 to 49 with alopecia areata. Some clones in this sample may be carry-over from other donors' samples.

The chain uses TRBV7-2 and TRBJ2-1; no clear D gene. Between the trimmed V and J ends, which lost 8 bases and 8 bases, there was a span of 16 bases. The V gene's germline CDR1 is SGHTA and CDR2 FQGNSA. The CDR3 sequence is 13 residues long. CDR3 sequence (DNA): TGTGCCAGCGTCCAATCAGCCCCCCATGAGCAGTTCTTC. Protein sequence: CASVQSAPHEQFF.

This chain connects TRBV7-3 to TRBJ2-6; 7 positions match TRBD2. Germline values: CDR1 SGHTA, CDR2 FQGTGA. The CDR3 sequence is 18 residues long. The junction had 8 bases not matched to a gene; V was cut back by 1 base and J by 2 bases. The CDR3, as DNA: TGTGCCAGCAGCTTAAACGGCTTGGGAGGGACTGGGGCCAACGTCCTGACTTTC. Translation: CASSLNGLGGTGANVLTF. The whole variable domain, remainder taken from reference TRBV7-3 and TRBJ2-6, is GAGVSQTPSNKVTEKGKYVELRCDPISGHTALYWYRQSLGQGPEFLIYFQGTGAADDSGLPNDRFFAVRPEGSVSTLKIQRTERGDSAVYLCASSLNGLGGTGANVLTFGAGSRLTVL.

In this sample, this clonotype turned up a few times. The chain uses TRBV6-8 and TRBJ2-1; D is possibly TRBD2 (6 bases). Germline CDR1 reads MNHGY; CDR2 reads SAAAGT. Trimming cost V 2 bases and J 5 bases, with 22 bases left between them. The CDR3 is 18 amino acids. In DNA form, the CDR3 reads TGTGCCAGCAGTTACGGGCGGGAAAAAAGTATTAAGGACAATGAGCAGTTCTTC. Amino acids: CASSYGREKSIKDNEQFF.

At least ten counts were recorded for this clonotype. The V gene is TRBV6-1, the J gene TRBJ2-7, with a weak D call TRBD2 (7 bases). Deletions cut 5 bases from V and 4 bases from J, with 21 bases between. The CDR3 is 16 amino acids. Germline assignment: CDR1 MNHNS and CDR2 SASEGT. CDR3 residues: CASSLLETGGGYEQYF. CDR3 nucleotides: TGTGCCAGCAGTCTCTTGGAGACAGGCGGGGGATACGAGCAGTACTTC.

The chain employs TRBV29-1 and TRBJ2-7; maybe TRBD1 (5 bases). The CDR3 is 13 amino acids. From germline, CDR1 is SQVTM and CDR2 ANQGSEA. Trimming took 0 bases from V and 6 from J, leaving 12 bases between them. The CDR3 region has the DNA TGCAGCGTTGAAGATTTTGCAGGGTCCGAGCAGTACTTC. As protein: CSVEDFAGSEQYF.

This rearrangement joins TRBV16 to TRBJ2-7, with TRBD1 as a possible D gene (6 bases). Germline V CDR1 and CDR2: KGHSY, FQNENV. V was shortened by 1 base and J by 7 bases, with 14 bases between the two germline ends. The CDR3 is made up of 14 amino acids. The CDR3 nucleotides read TGTGCCAGCAGCCAATATTGGGACAACTTTGAGCAGTACTTC. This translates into CASSQYWDNFEQYF.